This T cell receptor beta chain is from a study of blood T cell repertoires in COVID-19. Enrolled through a virtual design, the participants were between roughly 18 and 100 years of age and came from 24 US areas. The CDR3 is 13 residues long. V lost 9 bases and J lost 1, with 12 bases in between. Libraries were prepared by immunoSEQ multiplex PCR; TCRdb keeps only in-frame clonotypes and omits some of them. This sample has about 400,000 clones, with roughly 89% found just once. This receptor was identified in a woman aged 45-59 years who had recovered from COVID-19. This chain uses TRBV12-3 or TRBV12-4 with TRBJ1-1; D possibly corresponds to TRBD1 (5 bases). The sample comprised PBMCs or T cells enriched from blood (not recorded which). The CDR3 coding sequence is TGTGCCAGTGGGGCTGGCCCGAACACTGAAGCTTTCTTT. Protein sequence: CASGAGPNTEAFF.